The rows below give T cell receptor delta chains drawn from one sample of a study of Vδ1+ human thymocytes. TCRdb reprocessed the multiplex PCR reads through CATT. In the table there are roughly 25,000 delta-chain clones, approximately 7% of which are singletons. Sequences were obtained from Vdelta1+ gamma-delta thymocytes from the thymus. These receptors were obtained from a girl younger than two who had congenital heart surgery. CDR3s include the opening cysteine and the closing phenylalanine or tryptophan. Each record gives: J gene, V gene, clone size, D gene, CDR3 DNA, CDR3 protein. D genes are given only for firm matches. The size entry is marked missing in some rows and otherwise reads once, few, many or a size class.

J gene: TRDJ1; V gene: TRDV1; clone size: few; D gene: -; CDR3 DNA: TGTGCTCTTGGGGAACTCCCTCTTCCACATTGGGGCCTACGCACCGATAAACTCATCTTT; CDR3 protein: CALGELPLPHWGLRTDKLIF
J gene: TRDJ1; V gene: TRDV1; clone size: few; D gene: -; CDR3 DNA: TGTGCTCTTGGGGAATTACGATCCTTCCTACGTTGGGGATACGTCGCCGATAAACTCATCTTT; CDR3 protein: CALGELRSFLRWGYVADKLIF
J gene: TRDJ1; V gene: TRDV1; clone size: -; D gene: -; CDR3 DNA: TGTGCTCTTGGGACGCCTTCCTATGGTATAGGGGGATACACCGATAAACTCATCTTT; CDR3 protein: CALGTPSYGIGGYTDKLIF
J gene: TRDJ1; V gene: TRDV1; clone size: -; D gene: -; CDR3 DNA: TGTGCTCTTGGGAAGACTTCCGCTAACTGGGAAACCGATAAACTCATCTTT; CDR3 protein: CALGKTSANWETDKLIF
J gene: TRDJ1; V gene: TRDV1; clone size: few; D gene: -; CDR3 DNA: TGTGCTCTTGGGGAATTACGGGGGGCCCTGGCCCGGCCCGACTACACCGATAAACTCATCTTT; CDR3 protein: CALGELRGALARPDYTDKLIF
J gene: TRDJ1; V gene: TRDV1; clone size: -; D gene: -; CDR3 DNA: TGTGCTCTGGGGGAAGTTCCCGATAAACTCATCTTT; CDR3 protein: CALGEVPDKLIF
J gene: TRDJ1; V gene: TRDV1; clone size: -; D gene: -; CDR3 DNA: TGTGCTCTTGGGGAACTGCCCGGCCTTCCTACGTATCGGGGGATACGGCCGTACACCGATAAACTCATCTTT; CDR3 protein: CALGELPGLPTYRGIRPYTDKLIF
J gene: TRDJ1; V gene: TRDV1; clone size: few; D gene: -; CDR3 DNA: TGTGCTCTTGGGGAACGCAAGTACTCACAAGATGGGGTGGTTGGCGATAAACTCATCTTT; CDR3 protein: CALGERKYSQDGVVGDKLIF
J gene: TRDJ1; V gene: TRDV1; clone size: -; D gene: TRDD3; CDR3 DNA: TGTGCCCTTGGGACCAAAGCCTTCCCCCATGTCCTGGGGGATACAGCCGATAAACTCATCTTT; CDR3 protein: CALGTKAFPHVLGDTADKLIF
J gene: TRDJ1; V gene: TRDV1; clone size: -; D gene: TRDD3; CDR3 DNA: TGTGCTCTTGGGGAACGGCCACTCTTGGGGGATCGGGGCGATAAACTCATCTTT; CDR3 protein: CALGERPLLGDRGDKLIF
J gene: TRDJ1; V gene: TRDV1; clone size: -; D gene: -; CDR3 DNA: TGTGCTCTTGGGGCCATTCCCACCCCCATGCTGGGAAACACCGATAAACTCATCTTT; CDR3 protein: CALGAIPTPMLGNTDKLIF
J gene: TRDJ1; V gene: TRDV1; clone size: few; D gene: TRDD3; CDR3 DNA: TGTGCTCTTGGGGAACTAAGGGGATACTTAACTTACACCGATAAACTCATCTTT; CDR3 protein: CALGELRGYLTYTDKLIF
J gene: TRDJ1; V gene: TRDV1; clone size: few; D gene: TRDD3; CDR3 DNA: TGTGCTCTTGGGGAACTCCGGCGTTTTCCCAGGTTTGCCTGGGGGATATCCCTCCACACCGATAAACTCATCTTT; CDR3 protein: CALGELRRFPRFAWGISLHTDKLIF
J gene: TRDJ1; V gene: TRDV1; clone size: -; D gene: TRDD3; CDR3 DNA: TGTGCTCTTGGGGAAACCTCGTCCTACCGTCTGGGGATACGCGGTCTCGATAAACTCATCTTT; CDR3 protein: CALGETSSYRLGIRGLDKLIF
J gene: TRDJ1; V gene: TRDV1; clone size: few; D gene: -; CDR3 DNA: TGTGCTCTTGGGGAACGCCATTTGTCCCTGGAGTACTCAACTCCGTACACCGATAAACTCATCTTT; CDR3 protein: CALGERHLSLEYSTPYTDKLIF
J gene: TRDJ1; V gene: TRDV1; clone size: -; D gene: TRDD3; CDR3 DNA: TGTGCTCTTGGGGACCGAGATCCTATCCGTGTACTCTGGGGGACTCTATACACCGATAAACTCATCTTT; CDR3 protein: CALGDRDPIRVLWGTLYTDKLIF
J gene: TRDJ1; V gene: TRDV1; clone size: few; D gene: TRDD3; CDR3 DNA: TGTGCTCTTGGGGACGGATACGAGAGGAGAACCGATAAACTCATCTTT; CDR3 protein: CALGDGYERRTDKLIF
J gene: TRDJ1; V gene: TRDV1; clone size: -; D gene: -; CDR3 DNA: TGTGCTCTTGGGGGAGTCCCGAACCTCTGGGGAGATTACACCGATAAACTCATCTTT; CDR3 protein: CALGGVPNLWGDYTDKLIF
J gene: TRDJ1; V gene: TRDV1; clone size: -; D gene: -; CDR3 DNA: TGTGCTCTTGGGGGGACCCCAAGGGGGCCACTGCCCTACACCGATAAACTCATCTTT; CDR3 protein: CALGGTPRGPLPYTDKLIF
J gene: TRDJ1; V gene: TRDV1; clone size: -; D gene: -; CDR3 DNA: TGTGCTCTTGGGATCCTGCACCCTGGTAAACTCATCTTT; CDR3 protein: CALGILHPGKLIF
J gene: TRDJ1; V gene: TRDV1; clone size: few; D gene: -; CDR3 DNA: TGTGCTCTTGGGGACTCTACGGGCTATGTACCGGACACCGATAAACTCATCTTT; CDR3 protein: CALGDSTGYVPDTDKLIF
J gene: TRDJ1; V gene: TRDV1; clone size: few; D gene: -; CDR3 DNA: TGTGCTCTTGGGGAACTTCTGGGGCCTGTGGCGCTCATCTTT; CDR3 protein: CALGELLGPVALIF
J gene: TRDJ1; V gene: TRDV1; clone size: few; D gene: TRDD2; CDR3 DNA: TGTGCTCTTGGGCTACTACCCCTTCCTCCCATGGCTGTGCCTGCGGGTAAACTCATCTTT; CDR3 protein: CALGLLPLPPMAVPAGKLIF
J gene: TRDJ1; V gene: TRDV1; clone size: -; D gene: TRDD3; CDR3 DNA: TGTGCTCTTGGGGAAGCCCCGGGGCTGGGGGTCTACACCGATAAACTCATCTTT; CDR3 protein: CALGEAPGLGVYTDKLIF
J gene: TRDJ1; V gene: TRDV1; clone size: few; D gene: TRDD3; CDR3 DNA: TGTGCTCTTGGGGAACTCTTGGGGATACGTCTCGCCGATAAACTCACCTTT; CDR3 protein: CALGELLGIRLADKLTF
J gene: TRDJ1; V gene: TRDV1; clone size: -; D gene: -; CDR3 DNA: TGTGCTCTTGGGGTCGAGCTTCCACAACGGGGGAGGTACACCGATAAACTCATCTTT; CDR3 protein: CALGVELPQRGRYTDKLIF
J gene: TRDJ2; V gene: TRDV2; clone size: medium-sized; D gene: TRDD3; CDR3 DNA: TGTGCCTGTGACATACTGGGGGATACAACCGCTTTGACAGCACAACTCTTCTTT; CDR3 protein: CACDILGDTTALTAQLFF
J gene: TRDJ1; V gene: TRDV1; clone size: -; D gene: TRDD3; CDR3 DNA: TGTGCTCTTGGGCCACCTCCGTACTGGGGGATGGGGCGAGGCACCGATAAACTCATCTTT; CDR3 protein: CALGPPPYWGMGRGTDKLIF
J gene: TRDJ1; V gene: TRDV1; clone size: -; D gene: TRDD3; CDR3 DNA: TGTGCTCTTGGGGAACTAGAAAAGGATCCCCCGGGGGTTGGGGGATACTCCGATAAACTCATCTTT; CDR3 protein: CALGELEKDPPGVGGYSDKLIF
J gene: TRDJ1; V gene: TRDV1; clone size: few; D gene: -; CDR3 DNA: TGTGCTCTTGGGGGGACTTCCTACGGGCAAGGGGGGATACCTCTGTACACCGATAAACTCATCTTT; CDR3 protein: CALGGTSYGQGGIPLYTDKLIF
J gene: TRDJ1; V gene: TRDV1; clone size: -; D gene: -; CDR3 DNA: TGTGCTCTTGGGGAACTTGTACCCACGAGGCCGGTGGGGGGTATCCCGAACACCGATAAACTCATCTTT; CDR3 protein: CALGELVPTRPVGGIPNTDKLIF
J gene: TRDJ1; V gene: TRDV1; clone size: -; D gene: -; CDR3 DNA: TGTGCTCTTGGGGCCCCCTCTCCCCCAGGAGACTGCACCGATAAACTCATCTTT; CDR3 protein: CALGAPSPPGDCTDKLIF
J gene: TRDJ1; V gene: TRDV1; clone size: -; D gene: TRDD3; CDR3 DNA: TGTGCTCTTGGGGACCCAAGGACCCTCCTAAGGGACTGGGGGAGAGTCACCGATAAACTCATCTTT; CDR3 protein: CALGDPRTLLRDWGRVTDKLIF
J gene: TRDJ1; V gene: TRDV1; clone size: few; D gene: -; CDR3 DNA: TGTGCTCTTGGGGAACTTTCGATTCTGGGACCCCTGGGGTACACCGATAAACTCATCTTT; CDR3 protein: CALGELSILGPLGYTDKLIF
J gene: TRDJ1; V gene: TRDV1; clone size: few; D gene: TRDD3; CDR3 DNA: TGTGCTCATGGGCCCGGGGGATACAAGCGCACCGATAAACTCATCTTT; CDR3 protein: CAHGPGGYKRTDKLIF
J gene: TRDJ1; V gene: TRDV1; clone size: -; D gene: -; CDR3 DNA: TGTGCTCTTGGGGAAGTCTCCCCCCCCCGGTGGGACTTTTCAACGTACACCGATAAACTCATCTTT; CDR3 protein: CALGEVSPPRWDFSTYTDKLIF
J gene: TRDJ1; V gene: TRDV1; clone size: few; D gene: -; CDR3 DNA: TGTGCTCTTGGGGAATTAGGGAGGGCCGACGATAAACTCATCTTT; CDR3 protein: CALGELGRADDKLIF
J gene: TRDJ1; V gene: TRDV1; clone size: -; D gene: TRDD3; CDR3 DNA: TGTGCTCTTGGGTCTCCCTCGGGGATACGCGTTCAGAAACTCATCTTT; CDR3 protein: CALGSPSGIRVQKLIF
J gene: TRDJ2; V gene: TRDV1; clone size: few; D gene: -; CDR3 DNA: TGTGCTCTTGGGGGAAATACACCCATTACTGCCTTGACAGCACAACTCTTCTTT; CDR3 protein: CALGGNTPITALTAQLFF
J gene: TRDJ1; V gene: TRDV1; clone size: few; D gene: -; CDR3 DNA: TGTGCTCTTGGGGAGCGCTTCCGTGGAGTCGGTAAACTCATCTTT; CDR3 protein: CALGERFRGVGKLIF
J gene: TRDJ1; V gene: TRDV1; clone size: -; D gene: TRDD3; CDR3 DNA: TGTGCTCTTGGGGAAGTCATACAGTCGGGGGATATCTCCGATAAACTCATCTTT; CDR3 protein: CALGEVIQSGDISDKLIF
J gene: TRDJ1; V gene: TRDV1; clone size: -; D gene: -; CDR3 DNA: TGTGCTCTGTTCGACGATAAACTCATCTTT; CDR3 protein: CALFDDKLIF
J gene: TRDJ1; V gene: TRDV1; clone size: few; D gene: -; CDR3 DNA: TGTGCTCTTGGGTCGTTCAACCTTCCTACGGGGGATACGCGAACGCCCGATAAACTCATCTTT; CDR3 protein: CALGSFNLPTGDTRTPDKLIF
J gene: TRDJ1; V gene: TRDV1; clone size: -; D gene: TRDD3; CDR3 DNA: TGTGCTCTTGGGGAACTTAATCCTTCCTCCGTTCCTTCTACTGGGGGATGCAAATACACCGATAAACTCATCTTT; CDR3 protein: CALGELNPSSVPSTGGCKYTDKLIF
J gene: TRDJ1; V gene: TRDV1; clone size: -; D gene: TRDD3; CDR3 DNA: TGTGCTCTTGGGGAACCCACCTTCCTGGCGATATCTACTGGGGGAGTGTACACCGATAAACTCATCTTT; CDR3 protein: CALGEPTFLAISTGGVYTDKLIF
J gene: TRDJ1; V gene: TRDV1; clone size: -; D gene: -; CDR3 DNA: TGTGCTCTTGGGGAAACGTCCGGATACACCGATAAACTCATCTTT; CDR3 protein: CALGETSGYTDKLIF
J gene: TRDJ1; V gene: TRDV1; clone size: few; D gene: TRDD3; CDR3 DNA: TGTGCCCTTGGGGAAAGTCGGTACTGGGGGATCCTAAGCACCGATAAACTCATCTTT; CDR3 protein: CALGESRYWGILSTDKLIF
J gene: TRDJ1; V gene: TRDV1; clone size: -; D gene: -; CDR3 DNA: TGTGCTCTTGGGGAGGAAACCTTCCTTACTTTTTGCTGGGGATACACCGATAAACTCATCTTT; CDR3 protein: CALGEETFLTFCWGYTDKLIF
J gene: TRDJ1; V gene: TRDV1; clone size: -; D gene: -; CDR3 DNA: TGTGCTCTTGGGGAACCCGGTTGCTACGCCGATAAACTCATCTTT; CDR3 protein: CALGEPGCYADKLIF
J gene: TRDJ1; V gene: TRDV1; clone size: few; D gene: -; CDR3 DNA: TGTGCTCTTGGGCCTTCCTACGGCTGGGGGATAATGTGGACCGATAAACTCATCTTT; CDR3 protein: CALGPSYGWGIMWTDKLIF
J gene: TRDJ1; V gene: TRDV1; clone size: few; D gene: TRDD3; CDR3 DNA: TGTGCTCTTGGGGATCGGACTTCCTACTGGGGGATAGTGGAGTACACCGATAAACTCATCTTT; CDR3 protein: CALGDRTSYWGIVEYTDKLIF
J gene: TRDJ1; V gene: TRDV1; clone size: -; D gene: -; CDR3 DNA: TGTGCTCTTGGGGAATATTCCTACCTTGGGATACGCAACACCGATAAACTCATCTTT; CDR3 protein: CALGEYSYLGIRNTDKLIF
J gene: TRDJ1; V gene: TRDV1; clone size: few; D gene: -; CDR3 DNA: TGTGCTCTTGGGGGGATACTAAGGGTCGGACTCATCTTT; CDR3 protein: CALGGILRVGLIF